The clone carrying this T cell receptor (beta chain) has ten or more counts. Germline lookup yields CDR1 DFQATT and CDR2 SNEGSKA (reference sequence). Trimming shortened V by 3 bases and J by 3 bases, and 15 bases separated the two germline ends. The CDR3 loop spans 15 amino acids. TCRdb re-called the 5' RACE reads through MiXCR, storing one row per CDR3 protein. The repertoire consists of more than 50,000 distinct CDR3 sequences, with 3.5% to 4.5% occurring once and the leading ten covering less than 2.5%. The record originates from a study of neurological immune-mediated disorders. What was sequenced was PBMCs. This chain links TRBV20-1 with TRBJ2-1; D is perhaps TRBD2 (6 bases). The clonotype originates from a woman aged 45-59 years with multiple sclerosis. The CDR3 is CSARLGLANYNEQFF. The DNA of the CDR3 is TGCAGTGCTAGGCTCGGTCTAGCGAACTACAATGAGCAGTTCTTC.